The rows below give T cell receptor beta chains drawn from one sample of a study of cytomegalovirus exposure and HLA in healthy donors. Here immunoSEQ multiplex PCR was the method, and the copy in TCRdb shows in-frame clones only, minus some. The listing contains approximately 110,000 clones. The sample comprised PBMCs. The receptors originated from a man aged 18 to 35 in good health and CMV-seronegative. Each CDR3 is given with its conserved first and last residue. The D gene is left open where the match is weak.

TGTGCCAGTAGTTCTTCGACAGGGGCTTATAGCAATCAGCCCCAGCATTTT | CASSSSTGAYSNQPQHF | TRBJ1-5 | TRBV19 | TRBD1
TGTGCCAGCAGTTACAACAGGGGGCGCTCGGAAGCTTTCTTT | CASSYNRGRSEAFF | TRBJ1-1 | TRBV6-5 | TRBD1
TGCAGCGTTGAAGGCCGTAAGGGGGCAAGAGGCACAGATACGCAGTATTTT | CSVEGRKGARGTDTQYF | TRBJ2-3 | TRBV29-1 | TRBD1
TGTGCCAGTAGTACCGGCCGGGACAGGGGGCGAGGCTACACCTTC | CASSTGRDRGRGYTF | TRBJ1-2 | TRBV19 | TRBD1
TGCGCCAGCAGCCACGGTCCCGCCGTCTACAATGAGCAGTTCTTC | CASSHGPAVYNEQFF | TRBJ2-1 | TRBV4-1 | .
TGTGCCAGCAGCTATAATTACCCGGGACAGGGGGTGGCCTATGGCTACACCTTC | CASSYNYPGQGVAYGYTF | TRBJ1-2 | TRBV7-9 | TRBD1
TGTGCCAGCAGCTTGACCCCGAGGACAGATACGCAGTATTTT | CASSLTPRTDTQYF | TRBJ2-3 | TRBV5-4 | .
TGTGCCAGCAGTGCTTTGCCGTTAGCTAACTATGGCTACACCTTC | CASSALPLANYGYTF | TRBJ1-2 | TRBV2 | .
TGTGCCAGCAGCGACTATACCTCACAGGAGGGGGCCTTGGATGAGCAGTTCTTC | CASSDYTSQEGALDEQFF | TRBJ2-1 | TRBV13 | .
TGTGCCAGCAGTTCCAGAGACAGGTCAAATGAGCAGTTCTTC | CASSSRDRSNEQFF | TRBJ2-1 | TRBV28 | .
TGTGCCAGCAGCGGCGGAACTCCCTATGGCTACACCTTC | CASSGGTPYGYTF | TRBJ1-2 | TRBV9 | .
TGTGCCAGCGAGGGGGACGGGTCTCTCTGGAGTAACACCATATATTTT | CASEGDGSLWSNTIYF | TRBJ1-3 | TRBV28 | .
TGTGCCAGCTCACCGATCAAGGGGGAAGGTGAAAAACTGTTTTTT | CASSPIKGEGEKLFF | TRBJ1-4 | TRBV18 | .
TGTGCCAGCAGCGTATACGGTAATGAGCAGTTCTTC | CASSVYGNEQFF | TRBJ2-1 | TRBV9 | .
TGTGCCAGCAACAAGAACACTGAAGCTTTCTTT | CASNKNTEAFF | TRBJ1-1 | TRBV6-1 | .
TGTGCCAGCAGCCCCCTCCCACAGAACACCGGGGAGCTGTTTTTT | CASSPLPQNTGELFF | TRBJ2-2 | TRBV7-2 | .
TGTGCCAGCAGCGCCTCTTCTGGGAGCTACGAGCAGTACTTC | CASSASSGSYEQYF | TRBJ2-7 | TRBV13 | .
TGCGCCACCCGACTAGCGGTAGACTACAATGAGCAGTTCTTC | CATRLAVDYNEQFF | TRBJ2-1 | TRBV5-1 | TRBD2
TGTGCCAGCTGCCGCGGGGGGTCCTACGAGCAGTACTTC | CASCRGGSYEQYF | TRBJ2-7 | TRBV28 | TRBD2
TGCGCCAGCAGCTATAGCGGAGCCAAAAACATTCAGTACTTC | CASSYSGAKNIQYF | TRBJ2-4 | TRBV5-1 | .
TGCGCCAGCAGCTTGGGACTTCAAAGTTGGAACACTGAAGCTTTCTTT | CASSLGLQSWNTEAFF | TRBJ1-1 | TRBV5-1 | .
TGCGCCAGCAGCACACCTAAGAGGCCTAACTATGGCTACACCTTC | CASSTPKRPNYGYTF | TRBJ1-2 | TRBV4-1 | .
TGTGCCAGCAGCCAGACTAGCCCCCAAGAGACCCAGTACTTC | CASSQTSPQETQYF | TRBJ2-5 | TRBV11-2 | TRBD2
TGTGCCAGCAGTGCTCGGGAGGAGCAGAAGTATGAGCAGTTCTTC | CASSAREEQKYEQFF | TRBJ2-1 | TRBV25-1 | TRBD2
TGTGCCAGCAGTGAGGGGGGGGTGGGTTTCTTT | CASSEGGVGFF | TRBJ1-1 | TRBV25-1 | .
TGTGCCAGCAGTTTGGTCCGCGGGGCGAAAGCTAACTATGGCTACACCTTC | CASSLVRGAKANYGYTF | TRBJ1-2 | TRBV28 | .
TGTGCCAGTAGTACCGGGGGGAGCCTGCGGCAAGAGACCCAGTACTTC | CASSTGGSLRQETQYF | TRBJ2-5 | TRBV19 | TRBD2
TGTGCCTGGAGTTGGGGGCGGGGGGGGAGGACCGGGGAGCTGTTTTTT | CAWSWGRGGRTGELFF | TRBJ2-2 | TRBV30 | TRBD2